Following are 4 T cell receptor beta chains from one sample sequenced in a study of Tregs in tolerant kidney transplant recipients. Profiling relied on immunoSEQ multiplex PCR, and the TCRdb table lists in-frame clones only, not all of them. The profile shows 90,000 to 150,000 clones, around nine tenths of them singletons. Specimen: CD4+ T cells from blood. All receptors come from a human donor in good health.

A single count supports this clone. V gene TRBV7-6 combines with J gene TRBJ2-3, with D possibly TRBD1 on 6 matching bases. The V and J ends lost 4 bases and 7 bases respectively, with 12 bases between them. The germline gives CDR1 SGHVS, CDR2 FNYEAQ. This CDR3 region has 13 residues. The CDR3 region has the DNA TGTGCCAGCAGCTGGGACAAGAAGAATACGCAGTATTTT. Amino acids: CASSWDKKNTQYF.

The chain has TRBV6-5 and TRBJ2-7; D gene ambiguous. The CDR3 has 11 amino acids. Germline values: CDR1 MNHEY, CDR2 SVGAGI. Trimming pared 8 bases from V and 6 bases from J, leaving 11 bases between. The CDR3 coding sequence is TGTGCCAGCCTCCAATCTGGCGAGCAGTACTTC. It encodes CASLQSGEQYF.

The rearrangement uses TRBV10-1 and TRBJ2-1; no definite D call. The CDR3 runs to 14 residues. Trimming removed 5 bases from V and 7 bases from J, with 15 bases in between. Germline V gene lookup returns CDR1 WNHNN and CDR2 SYGVQD (reference sequence). As DNA, the CDR3 is TGCGCCAGCAGTACACCATCACGCAGGAATGAGCAGTTCTTC. It translates to CASSTPSRRNEQFF.

Here the CDR3 DNA reads TGTGCCAGCACCGGGACTAGCGGGGGGACTCAGTACTTC. Encoded protein: CASTGTSGGTQYF. V usage is TRBV2 and J usage is TRBJ2-4; 15 bases line up with TRBD2. V lost 7 bases, J lost 12 bases, and 4 bases stayed unmatched. From germline, CDR1 is SNHLY and CDR2 FYNNEI. The CDR3 contains 13 residues.